The 12 T cell receptor beta chains in this list originate from one sample, sequenced in a study of blood T cell repertoires in COVID-19. Generated by immunoSEQ multiplex PCR, the TCRdb table keeps only in-frame clones and is missing some. Among about 290,000 clones, 85% were seen once, and the ten largest hold around 4.2%. The sample consisted of peripheral blood. Every receptor here comes from a woman aged 45-60 years with active or convalescent COVID-19.

Written as DNA, the CDR3 is TGTGCCAGCAGCTTATCGCGGTACCAAGAGACCCAGTACTTC. Translation gives CASSLSRYQETQYF. V gene TRBV7-9 combines with J gene TRBJ2-5; D unclear. Germline CDR1 is SEHNR and CDR2 is FQNEAQ (reference sequence). V gave up 2 bases and J gave up 0 bases, with 7 bases separating them. The CDR3 runs 14 residues.

J is TRBJ2-3 and V is TRBV5-1; TRBD1 is a possible D gene (6 bases). The CDR3 spans 14 residues. The germline V gene encodes CDR1 SGHRS and CDR2 YFSETQ. Trimming shortened V by 5 bases and J by 4 bases, and 14 bases separated the two germline ends. CDR3 sequence: CASRQGPQADTQYF. The CDR3 nucleotides are TGCGCCAGCAGACAGGGACCGCAGGCAGATACGCAGTATTTT.

The rearrangement joins TRBV28 to TRBJ1-1, with TRBD1 identical over 10 bases. The length of the CDR3 is 15 residues. V shed 4 bases, J shed 4 bases, and the junction held 6 bases outside the gene matches. Per the germline V gene, CDR1 is MDHEN and CDR2 is SYDVKM. The CDR3 loop is CASSYRTGGSTEAFF. In DNA form, the CDR3 reads TGTGCCAGCAGTTACCGGACAGGGGGAAGCACTGAAGCTTTCTTT.

In its sample, this clone was seen a few times. J is TRBJ2-7 and V is TRBV6-5, with 12 bases that match TRBD1. This CDR3 is 15 amino acids long. Germline CDR1 is MNHEY and CDR2 is SVGAGI. Trimming at V came to 10 bases and at J to 7 bases, leaving 14 bases not matched to a gene. For the CDR3, the DNA is TGTGCCACTGTTCGATCGGGACAGGGGGCTGGGGAGCAGTACTTC. Residues: CATVRSGQGAGEQYF.

This sequence joins TRBV5-1 and TRBJ1-1, with D possibly being TRBD1 (5 bases). The V gene's germline CDR1 is SGHRS and CDR2 YFSETQ. The CDR3 loop spans 15 amino acids. V dropped 4 bases and J dropped 7 bases, with 20 bases sitting between them. The CDR3 is CASSPEGLPSHEAFF. CDR3 sequence (DNA): TGCGCCAGCAGCCCGGAGGGACTGCCAAGCCATGAAGCTTTCTTT.

The chain joins TRBV27 to TRBJ1-2, with 7 bases that match TRBD1. The germline V gene has CDR1 MNHEY and CDR2 SMNVEV (reference sequence). Unmatched junction bases numbered 10, after V lost 9 bases and J lost 0 bases. This CDR3 is built from 15 residues. The CDR3: CASSWTGHANYGYTF. The CDR3 DNA reads TGTGCCAGTTCGTGGACAGGACATGCTAACTATGGCTACACCTTC.

The chain couples TRBV27 to TRBJ1-5, with D tentatively TRBD1 (5 bases). V gave up 6 bases and J gave up 3 bases, with 30 bases separating them. The CDR3 extends over 20 amino acids. Germline CDR1 MNHEY, CDR2 SMNVEV (reference sequence). CDR3 in DNA: TGTGCCAGCAGGTCGCCCTCCCCCTCCACAGGACGTAGGGACAATCAGCCCCAGCATTTT. Translating gives CASRSPSPSTGRRDNQPQHF.

The V and J genes are TRBV5-1 and TRBJ2-5; 8 bases are a match to TRBD1. The germline V gene has CDR1 SGHRS and CDR2 YFSETQ. J gave up 4 bases and V 2 bases, and 1 base lay outside the gene matches. This CDR3 region has 13 residues. The CDR3 bases are TGCGCCAGCAGCTTCAGGGGGCCAGAGACCCAGTACTTC. This sequence encodes CASSFRGPETQYF.

The chain joins TRBV7-3 to TRBJ1-1, with 7 bases identical to TRBD1. Per germline, CDR1 SGHTA and CDR2 FQGTGA. There are 13 residues in the CDR3. With V trimmed by 5 bases and J by 8 bases, 8 bases remained unmatched. Here the CDR3 reads CASSVDRVQEAFF. The CDR3 nucleotides are TGTGCCAGCAGCGTCGACAGGGTACAGGAAGCTTTCTTT.

The chain is built from TRBV9 and TRBJ2-7; D is unresolved. V was clipped by 0 bases and J by 1 base, with 5 bases between them. Germline V gives CDR1 SGDLS, CDR2 YYNGEE. The CDR3 spans 13 residues. The CDR3 is CASSVGGSYEQYF. DNA for the CDR3: TGTGCCAGCAGCGTAGGAGGATCCTACGAGCAGTACTTC.

Regarding this clone: It is likely a read error: a sequence one base away is far more abundant. This chain connects TRBV28 to TRBJ1-2, with D unclear. Germline CDR1 reads MDHEN; CDR2 reads SYDVKM. The CDR3 has 12 amino acids. Trimming cost V 5 bases and J 4 bases, with 8 bases left between them. DNA of the CDR3: TGTGCCAGCAGTCTCGGGAGCTATGGCTACACCTTC. Translation gives CASSLGSYGYTF.

This chain uses TRBV6-5 with TRBJ1-1, with D unresolved. This CDR3 contains 12 residues. V shed 7 bases and J shed 3 bases, with 9 bases lying between them. CDR1 MNHEY and CDR2 SVGAGI come from the germline V gene. This chain's CDR3 is CASIRVYTEAFF. The CDR3 bases are TGTGCCAGCATTCGGGTTTACACTGAAGCTTTCTTT.